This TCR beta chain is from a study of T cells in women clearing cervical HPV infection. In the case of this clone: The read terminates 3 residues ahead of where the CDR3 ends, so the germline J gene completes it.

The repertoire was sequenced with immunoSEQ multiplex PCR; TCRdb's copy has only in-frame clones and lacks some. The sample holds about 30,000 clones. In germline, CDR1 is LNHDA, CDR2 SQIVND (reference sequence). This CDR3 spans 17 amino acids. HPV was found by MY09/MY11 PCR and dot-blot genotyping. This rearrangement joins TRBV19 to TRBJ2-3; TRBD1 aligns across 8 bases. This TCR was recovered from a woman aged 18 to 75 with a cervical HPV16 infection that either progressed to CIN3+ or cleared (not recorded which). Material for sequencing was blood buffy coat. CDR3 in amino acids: CASSIRTGMNSNQPQYF. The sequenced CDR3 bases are TGTGCCAGTAGTATAAGGACAGGGATGAATAGCAATCAGCCG.